The next 27 T cell receptor beta chains were all read from a single sample in a study of shared clonotypes between healthy human individuals. The repertoire was sequenced with immunoSEQ multiplex PCR; TCRdb's copy has only in-frame clones and lacks some. The table lists approximately 640,000 clones, less than 80% of them singletons. The sequencing sample was made of memory CD4+ T cells sorted from blood. The subset was: CD45RA-negative fraction. The receptor set was obtained from a woman in her 30s in good health.

The chain recombines TRBV9 with TRBJ2-3; 7 positions match TRBD2. The CDR3 sequence is 14 residues long. CDR1 is SGDLS, CDR2 YYNGEE, per germline. Trimming took 3 bases from V and 4 from J; bases not matched to a gene: 5. Here the CDR3 DNA reads TGTGCCAGCAGCGCAGGACTAGGGGCAGATACGCAGTATTTT. Encoded protein: CASSAGLGADTQYF. Based on the CDR3 plus reference TRBV9 and TRBJ2-3, the full variable domain is DSGVTQTPKHLITATGQRVTLRCSPRSGDLSVYWYQQSLDQGLQFLIQYYNGEERAKGNILERFSAQQFPDLHSELNLSSLELGDSALYFCASSAGLGADTQYFGPGTRLTVL.

The chain couples TRBV7-8 to TRBJ1-5; 8 bases align to TRBD1. J was trimmed by 0 bases and V by 3 bases; bases with no gene match: 1. CDR1 and CDR2 from the germline V gene are SGHVS and FQNEAQ. The CDR3 length is 15 residues. DNA of the CDR3: TGTGCCAGCAGCTTGGACAGGGCTAGCAATCAGCCCCAGCATTTT. This sequence encodes CASSLDRASNQPQHF.

This clone was found a few times. This chain connects TRBV14 to TRBJ1-1; D is unresolved. The germline V and J ends were trimmed by 3 bases and 5 bases, with 13 bases remaining between them. Germline V gene lookup returns CDR1 SGHDN and CDR2 FVKESK. CDR3 length: 14 residues. Written as DNA, the CDR3 is TGTGCCAGCAGCCATGATCGGCATAGGACTGAAGCTTTCTTT. Residues: CASSHDRHRTEAFF.

This clone has ten or more counts. The genes are TRBV7-9 and TRBJ2-2, with 7 bases that match TRBD1. Per germline, CDR1 SEHNR and CDR2 FQNEAQ (reference sequence). This CDR3 has 17 amino acids. J was trimmed by 6 bases and V by 5 bases; bases with no gene match: 15. The CDR3 nucleotides read TGTGCCAGCAGCGCGGGCCCCAGGACAGGACTGGCCGGGGAGCTGTTTTTT. Its protein is CASSAGPRTGLAGELFF.

The chain uses TRBV21-1 and TRBJ1-1; the table's D call TRBD1 went unverified against the DNA. TRBV21-1 is flagged as a pseudogene. This CDR3 comprises 18 residues. The chain's CDR3 is CASSKSSTDCKQNTEAFF. The CDR3 region has the DNA TGTGCCAGCAGCAAAAGTTCGACAGACTGCAAGCAGAACACTGAAGCTTTCTTT.

This chain links TRBV10-3 with TRBJ1-6; D is undetermined. Trimming removed 4 bases at V and 5 bases at J, with 9 bases between. The CDR3 is 14 residues long. The V gene's germline CDR1 is ENHRY and CDR2 SYGVKD. CDR3 loop: CAISAGTHNSPLHF. CDR3 DNA sequence: TGTGCCATCAGTGCGGGAACCCATAATTCACCCCTCCACTTT.

The chain is built from TRBV18 and TRBJ2-7; the match to TRBD2 covers 13 bases. Trimming at V came to 3 bases and at J to 6 bases, leaving 2 bases not matched to a gene. Looked up from germline, CDR1 is KGHSH and CDR2 is LQKENI. This CDR3 comprises 14 residues. The CDR3 protein is CASSPGLAGFEQYF. The CDR3 nucleotides read TGTGCCAGCTCACCGGGACTAGCGGGATTCGAGCAGTACTTC.

The chain links TRBV6-5 to TRBJ1-4; weak D call: TRBD1 (6 bases). Trimming took off 5 bases at V and 12 bases at J, with 13 bases between the two ends. This CDR3 has 12 residues. Germline values: CDR1 MNHEY, CDR2 SVGAGI. For the CDR3, the DNA is TGTGCCAGCAGTAGGACAGTCTGGGAACTGTTTTTT. The encoded protein is CASSRTVWELFF.

The J gene is TRBJ1-1, the V gene TRBV5-1, with D perhaps matching TRBD1 (5 bases). Germline V gives CDR1 SGHRS, CDR2 YFSETQ. The CDR3 consists of 15 residues. Trimming took off 4 bases at V and 1 base at J, with 14 bases between the two ends. Written as DNA, the CDR3 is TGCGCCAGCAGCCCGAACGGGGGATCGAACACTGAAGCTTTCTTT. This codes for CASSPNGGSNTEAFF.

The chain employs TRBV5-1 and TRBJ1-1; D gene unclear. The V gene's germline CDR1 is SGHRS and CDR2 YFSETQ. This CDR3 is 14 amino acids long. Deletions cut 3 bases from V and 1 base from J, with 10 bases between. DNA for the CDR3: TGCGCCAGCAGCTATGGAACAGAGAACACTGAAGCTTTCTTT. Protein sequence: CASSYGTENTEAFF.

This clone was seen more than once but under ten times. V gene TRBV30 combines with J gene TRBJ1-2, with unresolved D. Trimming stripped 0 bases from V and 8 bases from J, with 10 bases between. There are 12 residues in the CDR3. Looked up from germline, CDR1 is GTSNPN and CDR2 is SVGIG (reference sequence). The CDR3 nucleotides read TGTGCCTGGAGTGTCGACTTTAGAGGCTACACCTTC. It specifies CAWSVDFRGYTF.

This chain uses TRBV11-2 with TRBJ2-7; D uncertain. CDR1 and CDR2 (germline): SGHAT, FQNNGV. The V and J ends lost 1 base and 7 bases respectively, with 8 bases between them. The CDR3 is 12 residues long. This CDR3 is CASSLVSAEQYF. The CDR3 coding sequence is TGTGCCAGCAGCTTAGTTTCGGCGGAGCAGTACTTC.

The genes are TRBV11-3 and TRBJ2-3; D may be TRBD1 (5 bases). Per the germline V gene, CDR1 is SGHNT and CDR2 is YENEEA. This CDR3 contains 12 residues. V was shortened by 6 bases and J by 4 bases, with 8 bases between the two germline ends. The CDR3 bases are TGTGCCAGCAGTTCAGGGTCAGATACGCAGTATTTT. This sequence encodes CASSSGSDTQYF.

The CDR3 bases are TGTGCCAGCAGTCGGGACCCTAACTATGGCTACACCTTC. Residues: CASSRDPNYGYTF. This chain links TRBV27 with TRBJ1-2, with a weak D call TRBD1 (5 bases). Trimming removed 5 bases from V and 0 bases from J, with 7 bases in between. CDR3 length equals 13 residues. Germline CDR1 MNHEY, CDR2 SMNVEV (reference sequence).

This clone was detected a few times. This chain connects TRBV28 to TRBJ1-3; 10 positions match TRBD1. The J segment lost 8 bases and the V segment lost 5 bases, leaving 9 bases of the junction unmatched. The germline gives CDR1 MDHEN, CDR2 SYDVKM. The CDR3 spans 15 residues. The CDR3 region is CASSPYMGQGHTIYF. The CDR3 nucleotides are TGTGCCAGCAGTCCCTATATGGGACAGGGGCACACCATATATTTT.

This clone was picked up a small number of times. The genes are TRBV18 and TRBJ2-7; D is perhaps TRBD1 (6 bases). The germline V gene has CDR1 KGHSH and CDR2 LQKENI. The CDR3 extends over 15 amino acids. Trimming left V 4 bases short and J 6 bases short, with 19 bases between. The chain's CDR3 is CASSLGQRGEGEQYF. CDR3 nucleotide sequence: TGTGCCAGCTCACTGGGACAACGGGGTGAGGGCGAGCAGTACTTC. The whole variable domain, remainder taken from reference TRBV18 and TRBJ2-7, is NAGVMQNPRHLVRRRGQEARLRCSPMKGHSHVYWYRQLPEEGLKFMVYLQKENIIDESGMPKERFSAEFPKEGPSILRIQQVVRGDSAAYFCASSLGQRGEGEQYFGPGTRLTVT.

The chain has TRBV27 and TRBJ2-1, with D maybe TRBD2 (5 bases). The CDR3 is made up of 10 amino acids. Germline V lookup: CDR1 MNHEY, CDR2 SMNVEV (reference sequence). Trimming pared 10 bases from V and 10 bases from J, leaving 11 bases between. The DNA of the CDR3 is TGTGCCACCGACTGGGAGGAGCAGTTCTTC. Encoded protein: CATDWEEQFF.

The J gene is TRBJ1-4, the V gene TRBV2, with a weak D call TRBD1 (6 bases). The CDR3 consists of 16 residues. Trimming pared 2 bases from V and 0 bases from J, leaving 10 bases between. The germline gives CDR1 SNHLY, CDR2 FYNNEI. CDR3 in DNA: TGTGCCAGCAGTGAACGCAGGGGAACAACTAATGAAAAACTGTTTTTT. This translates into CASSERRGTTNEKLFF.

The chain recombines TRBV27 with TRBJ2-7, with TRBD2 matching over 8 bases. Trimming took 4 bases from V and 5 from J; bases not matched to a gene: 10. CDR3 length: 15 residues. Per germline, CDR1 MNHEY and CDR2 SMNVEV (reference sequence). The CDR3, as DNA: TGTGCCAGCAGTTCGCCGGGACTAGTAGTCCACGAGCAGTACTTC. It translates to CASSSPGLVVHEQYF.

This clone was seen only a few times. The gene calls are TRBV6-1 and TRBJ2-5; D tentatively reads TRBD1 or TRBD2 (6 bases each). The V gene's germline CDR1 is MNHNS and CDR2 SASEGT. CDR3 length: 14 amino acids. V lost 0 bases and J 7 bases, leaving 12 bases between the germline ends. The CDR3 region has the DNA TGTGCCAGCAGTGAAGCAAGGGGGGTCGGGACCCAGTACTTC. Amino acids: CASSEARGVGTQYF.

The chain links TRBV28 to TRBJ2-7; 7 nucleotides agree with TRBD1. This CDR3 comprises 14 residues. V shed 6 bases, J shed 6 bases, and the junction held 11 bases outside the gene matches. Germline CDR1 reads MDHEN; CDR2 reads SYDVKM. The CDR3 coding sequence is TGTGCCAGCAGCCTGACAGGGACCCGAGGCGAGCAGTACTTC. This sequence encodes CASSLTGTRGEQYF.

The V and J genes are TRBV28 and TRBJ2-7; D ambiguous. The CDR3 has 11 amino acids. The germline gives CDR1 MDHEN, CDR2 SYDVKM. V lost 2 bases to trimming and J lost 10 bases, with 9 bases between them. The CDR3 here is CASSLEDTQYF. CDR3 DNA sequence: TGTGCCAGCAGTTTAGAGGATACACAGTACTTC.

The rearrangement joins TRBV5-1 to TRBJ2-5; 8 nucleotides agree with TRBD1. There are 16 residues in the CDR3. Trimming cost V 3 bases and J 1 base; bases outside gene matches: 8. Germline CDR1 SGHRS, CDR2 YFSETQ. CDR3 residues: CASSSWGQDGQETQYF. CDR3 coding DNA: TGCGCCAGCAGCTCCTGGGGACAGGACGGCCAAGAGACCCAGTACTTC.

The chain joins TRBV28 to TRBJ1-2; 7 bases match TRBD1. The V gene's germline CDR1 is MDHEN and CDR2 SYDVKM. The CDR3 length is 16 residues. V trimming: 5 bases; J trimming: 4 bases; junction bases outside the gene matches: 13. Here the CDR3 DNA reads TGTGCCAGCAGTCTAACCCCACGGGACAGTCCCTATGGCTACACCTTC. It is translated as CASSLTPRDSPYGYTF.

The table lists this clone with many counts. The rearrangement joins TRBV6-1 to TRBJ2-1; 12 nucleotides agree with TRBD2. The length of the CDR3 is 13 residues. Per the germline V gene, CDR1 is MNHNS and CDR2 is SASEGT. Unmatched junction bases numbered 4, after V lost 2 bases and J lost 14 bases. Written as DNA, the CDR3 is TGTGCCAGCAGTGAATTACTAGCGGGAGGAGAGTTCTTC. Translation: CASSELLAGGEFF.

The chain links TRBV2 to TRBJ1-1; D uncertain. Trimming cost V 3 bases and J 6 bases, with 14 bases left between them. Per germline, CDR1 SNHLY and CDR2 FYNNEI. The CDR3 extends over 14 amino acids. The CDR3, as DNA: TGTGCCAGCAGTGACCACCTACGGACGGCTGAAGCTTTCTTT. Translating it yields CASSDHLRTAEAFF.

This clone was seen ten or more times. V is TRBV15 and J is TRBJ2-7; a weak D match, TRBD2 (5 bases). V was pared by 3 bases and J by 4 bases, with 13 bases between. Germline-derived CDR1 and CDR2 are LNHNV and YYDKDF (reference sequence). The CDR3 runs to 14 residues. CDR3 sequence reads: CATSSGLTAYEQYF. CDR3 nucleotides: TGTGCCACCAGCAGTGGACTGACTGCATACGAGCAGTACTTC.